Included here is one TCR beta chain sequence, with context. Its antigen is currently unknown. These data originate in a study of T cells expressing NK-cell markers. Looking at the study overall: Eight donors were sequenced, seven testing HCMV-seropositive and one testing seronegative.

Germline values: CDR1 SQVTM, CDR2 ANQGSEA. CDR3 length: 13 residues. Whole-study results and caveats: It was still unclear whether expanded NKG2C+ T cell clones were HCMV specific.

Following a re-call of the 5' RACE reads, TCRdb has one entry per CDR3 protein and lacks DNA. The ten most abundant clones cover around a tenth of a sample with about 370,000 distinct CDR3 sequences. This receptor was identified in a woman aged 45-60 years in good health. Sequenced material: blood T cells: a sorted CD56 or NKG2C T cell subset, CD4+ or CD8+ T cells, or bulk PBMC T cells (not recorded which). This sequence joins TRBV29-1 and TRBJ2-2. This CDR3 reads CSVRTSWPGELFF.